Each of the 17 T cell receptor beta chains below was sequenced from the same sample in a study of spatial heterogeneity in lung cancer. The time point is: sample taken at primary tumor resection. The input material, whole RNA from tumor, nontumor lung or frozen PBMC, was sequenced unsorted. TCRdb re-called the 5' RACE reads through MiXCR, storing one row per CDR3 protein. The sample holds 12,000 or so distinct CDR3 sequences; roughly 13% are singletons and the top ten take 2% to 2.5%. The source was PBMCs, collected at surgery. Receptor source: a female donor with early-stage non-small cell lung cancer.

The table lists this clonotype with many counts. The V call is TRBV5-1, the J call TRBJ2-5, with D uncertain. CDR3 length: 13 amino acids. CDR1 is SGHRS and CDR2 is YFSETQ in the germline V gene. Trimming removed 7 bases from V and 2 bases from J, with 12 bases in between. CDR3 nucleotide sequence: TGCGCCAGCCGTCCGGCTACACAAGAGACCCAGTACTTC. Its protein product is CASRPATQETQYF.

At least ten counts were recorded for this clonotype. This chain joins TRBV5-1 and TRBJ1-2; D remains unclear. Germline-derived CDR1 and CDR2 are SGHRS and YFSETQ. The V end was cut by 0 bases, the J end by 7 bases, with 10 bases between. The CDR3 runs 13 residues. The CDR3 reads CASSLEGGLGYTF. CDR3 in DNA: TGCGCCAGCAGCTTGGAAGGAGGGCTTGGCTACACCTTC.

This clonotype was recorded at least ten times. The chain combines TRBV15 with TRBJ2-6; D is ambiguous. Germline loops: CDR1 LNHNV, CDR2 YYDKDF (reference sequence). The ends were cut back, 6 bases at V and 4 bases at J, with 7 bases in the middle. The length of the CDR3 is 13 residues. The CDR3 DNA follows: TGTGCCACCAGGGCTTCCGGGGCCAACGTCCTGACTTTC. This sequence encodes CATRASGANVLTF.

The sample holds many counts of this clonotype. This chain connects TRBV7-2 to TRBJ2-1; perhaps D is TRBD1 or TRBD2 (5 bases each). Germline V CDR1 and CDR2: SGHTA, FQGNSA. Trimming took off 8 bases at V and 6 bases at J, with 14 bases between the two ends. The CDR3 loop spans 13 amino acids. This CDR3 is CASGTGGGNEQFF. The CDR3 DNA follows: TGTGCCAGCGGGACCGGCGGTGGCAATGAGCAGTTCTTC. Combining the CDR3 with reference TRBV7-2 and TRBJ2-1 gives the whole variable domain GAGVSQSPSNKVTEKGKDVELRCDPISGHTALYWYRQSLGQGLEFLIYFQGNSAPDKSGLPSDRFSAERTGGSVSTLTIQRTQQEDSAVYLCASGTGGGNEQFFGPGTRLTVL.

This clonotype was observed a handful of times. A much larger clonotype is one base distant, so this may be a read error. The J gene is TRBJ1-5, the V gene TRBV27, with no clear D. CDR3 size: 14 residues. Germline-derived CDR1 and CDR2 are MNHEY and SMNVEV (reference sequence). This CDR3 reads CASRPNGSNQPPHF. The CDR3 bases are TGTGCCAGCAGACCGAATGGTAGCAATCAGCCCCCGCATTTT.

Within the sample, this clonotype is medium-sized (0.01 to 0.1%). This chain connects TRBV14 to TRBJ2-5; 9 bases fit TRBD1. This CDR3 has 15 residues. V shed 5 bases and J 2 bases; nucleotides not matched to a gene: 6. The germline V gene has CDR1 SGHDN and CDR2 FVKESK. The CDR3 region has the DNA TGTGCCAGCAGCAATGACAGGGGGGGACAAGAGACCCAGTACTTC. This translates into CASSNDRGGQETQYF.

This clonotype was recorded at least ten times. The chain recombines TRBV28 with TRBJ1-1; D call uncertain. V lost 5 bases, J lost 1 base, and 11 bases lay in between. Per the germline V gene, CDR1 is MDHEN and CDR2 is SYDVKM. The CDR3 has 14 residues. The CDR3 here is CASSLGLSNTEAFF. For the CDR3, the DNA is TGTGCCAGCAGTCTTGGACTCTCGAACACTGAAGCTTTCTTT.

This clonotype was seen ten or more times. The rearrangement links TRBV5-1 to TRBJ1-1, with D possibly TRBD1 on 5 matching bases. Germline lookup yields CDR1 SGHRS and CDR2 YFSETQ. The CDR3 extends over 15 amino acids. V was pared by 3 bases and J by 1 base, with 13 bases between. CDR3 in amino acids: CASSWDGGPNTEAFF. The CDR3 DNA sequence: TGCGCCAGCAGCTGGGACGGGGGTCCGAACACTGAAGCTTTCTTT.

This clonotype is judged medium-sized. This chain connects TRBV29-1 to TRBJ1-1, with a possible D match to TRBD1 (6 bases). Germline V CDR1 and CDR2: SQVTM, ANQGSEA. The V end lost 5 bases, the J end lost 1 base, and 11 bases lay between the germline ends. The CDR3 consists of 13 residues. The DNA for the CDR3 is TGCAGCGTTCGCGGGGGCCAGAACACTGAAGCTTTCTTT. It codes for CSVRGGQNTEAFF.

This clonotype came up many times. The chain couples TRBV18 to TRBJ1-2; D is unclear. V lost 3 bases and J lost 1, with 9 bases in between. This CDR3 is built from 14 residues. The germline CDR1 and CDR2 sequences are KGHSH and LQKENI. CDR3 region: CASSPVADNYGYTF. In DNA, the CDR3 is TGTGCCAGCTCACCCGTGGCCGATAACTATGGCTACACCTTC.

By sample fraction, this clonotype is medium-sized. The junction departs from the called germline gene at one end, perhaps through a read error. This rearrangement joins TRBV20-1 to TRBJ2-5; TRBD1 matches at 9 bases. This CDR3 is built from 14 residues. The germline V gene encodes CDR1 DFQATT and CDR2 SNEGSKA (reference sequence). The CDR3 is CSARDPGQGETQYF. The CDR3 DNA follows: TGCAGTGCGAGAGACCCGGGACAGGGTGAGACCCAGTACTTC.

By sample fraction, this clonotype is medium-sized. The gene calls are TRBV7-9 and TRBJ1-1; possible D gene TRBD1, 6 bases. Between the trimmed V and J ends, which lost 5 bases and 5 bases, there was a span of 12 bases. The CDR3 totals 13 residues. Looked up from germline, CDR1 is SEHNR and CDR2 is FQNEAQ (reference sequence). CDR3 coding DNA: TGTGCCAGCAGCCCGCTACAGGGAACTGAAGCTTTCTTT. This gives the protein CASSPLQGTEAFF.

This clonotype came up many times. The chain is built from TRBV20-1 and TRBJ1-5; D not certain. Germline loops: CDR1 DFQATT, CDR2 SNEGSKA (reference sequence). V dropped 1 base and J dropped 5 bases, with 3 bases sitting between them. CDR3 length: 11 residues. Here the CDR3 DNA reads TGCAGTGCTAGAGGAGATCAGCCCCAGCATTTT. As protein: CSARGDQPQHF.

By proportion, this clonotype is medium-sized (0.01 to 0.1%). The genes are TRBV7-6 and TRBJ2-7; 12 bases agree with TRBD1. CDR1 is SGHVS and CDR2 is FNYEAQ in the germline V gene. After removal of 9 bases from V and 7 bases from J, the junction contained 10 bases not matched to a gene. The CDR3 contains 14 residues. The CDR3 is CASEPGTGGAEQYF. The DNA for the CDR3 is TGTGCCAGTGAACCCGGGACAGGGGGCGCAGAGCAGTACTTC.

Ten or more counts support this clonotype. This rearrangement joins TRBV20-1 to TRBJ2-5, with TRBD1 as a possible D gene (5 bases). The germline V gene has CDR1 DFQATT and CDR2 SNEGSKA (reference sequence). This CDR3 has 13 amino acids. V was cut by 3 bases and J by 1 base, with 9 bases left in between. The CDR3 sequence: CSASHDSQETQYF. CDR3 sequence (DNA): TGCAGTGCTAGTCACGACAGCCAAGAGACCCAGTACTTC.

The V and J genes are TRBV18 and TRBJ2-6; either TRBD1 or TRBD2 may fit D (5 bases each). This CDR3 spans 18 amino acids. The V end lost 3 bases, the J end lost 2 bases, and 17 bases lay between the germline ends. CDR1 KGHSH and CDR2 LQKENI come from the germline V gene. CDR3 loop: CASSPPPGRTPGANVLTF. CDR3 bases: TGTGCCAGCTCACCTCCCCCGGGACGGACTCCTGGGGCCAACGTCCTGACTTTC.

This clonotype was detected once. The chain couples TRBV2 to TRBJ2-7, with D unclear. The V end was cut by 8 bases, the J end by 6 bases, with 14 bases between. This CDR3 comprises 12 residues. Germline V gives CDR1 SNHLY, CDR2 FYNNEI. The CDR3 protein is CASLRRLGEQYF. The CDR3 region has the DNA TGTGCCAGCTTACGGCGATTGGGCGAGCAGTACTTC.